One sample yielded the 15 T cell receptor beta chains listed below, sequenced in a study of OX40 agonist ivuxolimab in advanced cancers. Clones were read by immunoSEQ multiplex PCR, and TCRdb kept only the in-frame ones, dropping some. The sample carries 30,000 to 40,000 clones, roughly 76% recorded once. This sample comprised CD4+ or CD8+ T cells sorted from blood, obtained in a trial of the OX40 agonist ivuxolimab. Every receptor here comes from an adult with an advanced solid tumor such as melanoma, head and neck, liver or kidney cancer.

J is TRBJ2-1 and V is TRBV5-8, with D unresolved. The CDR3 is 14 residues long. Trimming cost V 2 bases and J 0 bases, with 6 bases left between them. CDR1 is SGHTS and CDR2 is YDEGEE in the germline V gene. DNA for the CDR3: TGTGCCAGCAGCTTTCTGAGCTCCTACAATGAGCAGTTCTTC. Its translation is CASSFLSSYNEQFF.

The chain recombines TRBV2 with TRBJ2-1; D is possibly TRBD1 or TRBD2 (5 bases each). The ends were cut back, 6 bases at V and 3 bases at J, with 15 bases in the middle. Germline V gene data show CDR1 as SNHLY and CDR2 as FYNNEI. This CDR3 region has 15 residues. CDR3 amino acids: CASRYSGTGYNEQFF. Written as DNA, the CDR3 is TGTGCCAGCAGATATTCCGGGACGGGCTACAATGAGCAGTTCTTC.

This CDR3 reads CSADGHEQFF. CDR3 DNA sequence: TGCAGTGCTGATGGGCATGAGCAGTTCTTC. The chain combines TRBV20-1 with TRBJ2-1; no clear D. Germline CDR1 is DFQATT and CDR2 is SNEGSKA (reference sequence). The V and J ends lost 5 bases and 8 bases respectively, with 7 bases between them. This CDR3 is 10 amino acids long.

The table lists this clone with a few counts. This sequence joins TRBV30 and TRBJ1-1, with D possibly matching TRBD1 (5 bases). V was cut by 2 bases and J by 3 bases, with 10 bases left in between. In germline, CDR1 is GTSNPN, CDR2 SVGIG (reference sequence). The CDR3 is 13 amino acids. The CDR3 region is CAWSRETDTEAFF. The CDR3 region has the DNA TGTGCCTGGAGTAGGGAGACAGACACTGAAGCTTTCTTT.

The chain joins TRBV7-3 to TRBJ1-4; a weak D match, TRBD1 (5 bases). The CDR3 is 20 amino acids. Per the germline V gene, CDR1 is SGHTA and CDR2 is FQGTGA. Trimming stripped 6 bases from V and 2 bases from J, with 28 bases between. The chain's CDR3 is CASSPSPKGVDSGTNEKLFF. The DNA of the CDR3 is TGTGCCAGCAGTCCCAGCCCCAAAGGGGTGGATAGTGGGACTAATGAAAAACTGTTTTTT.

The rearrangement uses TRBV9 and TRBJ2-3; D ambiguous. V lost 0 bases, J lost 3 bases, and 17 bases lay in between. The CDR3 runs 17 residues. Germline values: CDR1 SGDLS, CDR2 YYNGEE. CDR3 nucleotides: TGTGCCAGCAGCGTAGGGCGAGACCTCCTGACTACAGATACGCAGTATTTT. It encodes CASSVGRDLLTTDTQYF.

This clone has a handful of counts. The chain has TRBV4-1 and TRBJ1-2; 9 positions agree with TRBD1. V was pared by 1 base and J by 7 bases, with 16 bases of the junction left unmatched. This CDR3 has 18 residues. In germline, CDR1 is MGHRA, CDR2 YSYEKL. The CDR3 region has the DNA TGCGCCAGCAGCCAAGCTTGGCTAAGGGACAGGGCCTTCGGTGGCTACACCTTC. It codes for CASSQAWLRDRAFGGYTF.

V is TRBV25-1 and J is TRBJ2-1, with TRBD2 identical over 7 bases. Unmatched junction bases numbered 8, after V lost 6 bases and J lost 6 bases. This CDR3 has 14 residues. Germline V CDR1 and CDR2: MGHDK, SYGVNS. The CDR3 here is CASSPGGEVNEQFF. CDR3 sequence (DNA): TGTGCCAGCAGCCCTGGGGGGGAGGTCAATGAGCAGTTCTTC.

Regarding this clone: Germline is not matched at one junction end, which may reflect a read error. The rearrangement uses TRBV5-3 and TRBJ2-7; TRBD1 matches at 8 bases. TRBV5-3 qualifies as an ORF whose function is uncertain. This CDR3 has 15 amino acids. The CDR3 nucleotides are TGTGCCAGCAGCTTAGCGGCAGGGGGCGCTTCCGAGCAGTACTTC. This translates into CASSLAAGGASEQYF.

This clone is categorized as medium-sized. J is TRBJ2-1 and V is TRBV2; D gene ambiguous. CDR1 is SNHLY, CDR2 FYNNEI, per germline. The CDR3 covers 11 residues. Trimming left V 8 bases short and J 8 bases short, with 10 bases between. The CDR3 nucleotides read TGTGCCAGCGGTCAATCCGATGAGCAGTTCTTC. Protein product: CASGQSDEQFF. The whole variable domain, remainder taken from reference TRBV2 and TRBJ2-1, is EPEVTQTPSHQVTQMGQEVILRCVPISNHLYFYWYRQILGQKVEFLVSFYNNEISEKSEIFDDQFSVERPDGSNFTLKIRSTKLEDSAMYFCASGQSDEQFFGPGTRLTVL.

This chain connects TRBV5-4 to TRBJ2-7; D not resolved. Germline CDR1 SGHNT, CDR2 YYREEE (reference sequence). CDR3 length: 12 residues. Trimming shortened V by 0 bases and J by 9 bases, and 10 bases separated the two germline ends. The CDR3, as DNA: TGTGCCAGCAGCTTGGAAGACGGTGCGCAGTACTTC. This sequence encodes CASSLEDGAQYF.

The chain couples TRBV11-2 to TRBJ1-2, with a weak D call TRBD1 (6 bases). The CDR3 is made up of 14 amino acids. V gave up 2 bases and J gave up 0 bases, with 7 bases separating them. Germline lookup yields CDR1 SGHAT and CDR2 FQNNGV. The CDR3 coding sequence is TGTGCCAGCAGCTTACCAGGGGCTAACTATGGCTACACCTTC. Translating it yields CASSLPGANYGYTF.

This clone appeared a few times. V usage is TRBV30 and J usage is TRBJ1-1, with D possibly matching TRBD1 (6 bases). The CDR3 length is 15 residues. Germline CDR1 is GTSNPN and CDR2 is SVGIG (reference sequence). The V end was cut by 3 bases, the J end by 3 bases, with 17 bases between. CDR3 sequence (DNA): TGTGCCTGGAGCCCGTCCACAGGGCCTTACACTGAAGCTTTCTTT. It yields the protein CAWSPSTGPYTEAFF.

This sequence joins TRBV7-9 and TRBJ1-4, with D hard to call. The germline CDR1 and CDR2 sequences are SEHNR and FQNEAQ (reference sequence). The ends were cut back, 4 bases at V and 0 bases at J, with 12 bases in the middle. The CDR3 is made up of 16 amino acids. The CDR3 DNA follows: TGTGCCAGCAGCTCGCCCCCGGGGACAACTAATGAAAAACTGTTTTTT. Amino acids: CASSSPPGTTNEKLFF.

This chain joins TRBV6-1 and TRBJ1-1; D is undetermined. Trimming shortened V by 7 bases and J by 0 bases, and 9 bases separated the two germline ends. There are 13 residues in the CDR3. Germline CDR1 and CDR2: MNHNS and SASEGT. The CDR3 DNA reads TGTGCCAGCATAACAGCCATGAACACTGAAGCTTTCTTT. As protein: CASITAMNTEAFF.